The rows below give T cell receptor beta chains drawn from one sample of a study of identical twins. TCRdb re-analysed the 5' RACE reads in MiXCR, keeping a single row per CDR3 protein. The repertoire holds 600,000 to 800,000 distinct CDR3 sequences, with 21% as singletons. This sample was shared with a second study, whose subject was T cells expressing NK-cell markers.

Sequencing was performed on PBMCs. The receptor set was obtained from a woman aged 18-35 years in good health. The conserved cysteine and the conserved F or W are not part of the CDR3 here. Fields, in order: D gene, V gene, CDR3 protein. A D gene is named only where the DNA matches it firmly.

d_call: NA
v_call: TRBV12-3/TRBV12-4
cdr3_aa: ASSFHSTPEGTQY

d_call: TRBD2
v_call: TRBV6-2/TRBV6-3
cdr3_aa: AILAAGSYEQY

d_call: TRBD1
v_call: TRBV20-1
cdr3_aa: SARADRDQPQH

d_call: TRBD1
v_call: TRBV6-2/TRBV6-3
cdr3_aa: ASRSDRGFSNQPQH

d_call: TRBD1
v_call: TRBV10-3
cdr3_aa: AISEQGRGRTEAF

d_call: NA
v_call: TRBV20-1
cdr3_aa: SARDLGGNQPQH

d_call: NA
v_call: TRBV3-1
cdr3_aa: ASSHLGLLYEQY

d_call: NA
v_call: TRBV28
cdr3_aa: ASSLFPGINYGYT

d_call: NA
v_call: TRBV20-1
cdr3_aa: SAPGPGDTQY

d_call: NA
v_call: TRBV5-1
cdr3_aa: ASSLGLGAEQY

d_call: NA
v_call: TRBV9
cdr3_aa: ASSAHGGMNTEAF

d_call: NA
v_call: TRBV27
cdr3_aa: ASSLWGPLRSGAYQETQY

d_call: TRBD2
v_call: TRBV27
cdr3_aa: ASSLSWEGNEQF

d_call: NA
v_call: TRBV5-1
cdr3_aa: ASSLSGPLGRNSPLH

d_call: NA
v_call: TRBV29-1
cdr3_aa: SVEAPREQF

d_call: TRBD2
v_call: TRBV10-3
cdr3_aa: ATQLAGGDNEQF

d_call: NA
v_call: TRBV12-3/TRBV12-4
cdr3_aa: ASSLRTGRNTGELL

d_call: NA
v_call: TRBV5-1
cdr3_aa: ASSSQVSGTDTQY

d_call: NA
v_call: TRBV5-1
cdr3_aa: ASSLGTVSTDTQY

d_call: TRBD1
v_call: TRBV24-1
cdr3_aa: ATSDLPDRPPTVYEQY